This T cell receptor (beta chain) was profiled in a study of CD8+CD57+ T cells in acquired aplastic anemia. Study information: On average, sorted CD4+ and CD8+ cells gave approximately 3.1 ug of DNA.

CDR3 and TCR beta VDJ profiling relied on a genomic DNA template. A single record per CDR3 protein comes from TCRdb applying MiXCR to the reads. The sample comprises about 190,000 distinct CDR3 sequences, 48% of which are singletons, and approximately 9.4% rests with the top ten. Overall study findings and caveats: Patients versus controls showed no significant CD8+ Simpson's diversity difference. Patients and controls shared nearly 30 CD8+ CDR3 sequences, highly expressed in patients.

Of note for this clonotype: What it binds is not known.

Previously, flow cytometry had revealed CD8+CD57+ cell expansion in the patients chosen for sequencing. None of the patients had been given any therapy when their blood was sampled. CDR1 SQVTM and CDR2 ANQGSEA come from the germline V gene. There are 17 residues in the CDR3. V was cut by 1 base and J by 2 bases, with 21 bases left in between. The chain is built from TRBV29-1 and TRBJ2-7, with D maybe TRBD1 (7 bases). This clonotype originated in a human donor with aplastic anemia. The sample comprised sorted CD4+, CD8+, or CD8+CD57+ T cells (not recorded which) from PBMCs. CDR3 nucleotides: TGCAGCGTTGAAGCCCGGAGGGACAGCGCGGAGACCTACGAGCAGTACTTC. This gives the protein CSVEARRDSAETYEQYF.